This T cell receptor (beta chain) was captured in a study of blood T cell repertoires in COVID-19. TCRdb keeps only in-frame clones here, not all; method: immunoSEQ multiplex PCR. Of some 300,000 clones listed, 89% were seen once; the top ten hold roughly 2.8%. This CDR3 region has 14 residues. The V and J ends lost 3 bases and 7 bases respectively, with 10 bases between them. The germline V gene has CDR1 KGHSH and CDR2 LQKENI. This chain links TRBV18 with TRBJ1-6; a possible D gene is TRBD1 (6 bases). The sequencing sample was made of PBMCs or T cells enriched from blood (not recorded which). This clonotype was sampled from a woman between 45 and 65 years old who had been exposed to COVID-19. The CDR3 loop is CASSPTGTNSPLHF. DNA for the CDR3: TGTGCCAGCTCACCCACAGGGACGAATTCACCCCTCCACTTT.